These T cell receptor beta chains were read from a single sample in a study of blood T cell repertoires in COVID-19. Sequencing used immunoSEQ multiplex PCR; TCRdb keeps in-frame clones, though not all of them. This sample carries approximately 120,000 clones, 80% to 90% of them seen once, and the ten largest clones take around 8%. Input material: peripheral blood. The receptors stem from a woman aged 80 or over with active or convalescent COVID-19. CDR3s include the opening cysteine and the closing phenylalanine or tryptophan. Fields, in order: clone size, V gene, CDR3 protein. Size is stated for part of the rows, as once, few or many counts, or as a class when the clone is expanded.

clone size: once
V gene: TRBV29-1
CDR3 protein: CSVEDRRVRRGNQPQHF

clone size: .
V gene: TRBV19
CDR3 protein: CATRSDREGNEQFF

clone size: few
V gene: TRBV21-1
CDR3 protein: CASSPSGSNYGYTF

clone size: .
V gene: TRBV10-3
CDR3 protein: CAISASVVYNEQFF

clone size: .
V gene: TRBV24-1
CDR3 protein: CATSADRGPYSNQPQHF

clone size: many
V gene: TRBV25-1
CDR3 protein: CASSESGTNEKLFF

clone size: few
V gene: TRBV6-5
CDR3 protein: CASSYQGTGNYGYTF

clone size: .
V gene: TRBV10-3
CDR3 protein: CAVAWAGGPDTQYF

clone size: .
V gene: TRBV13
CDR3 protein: CASSSTRTGGHEQYF

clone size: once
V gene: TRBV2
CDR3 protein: CASSGTAYEQYF

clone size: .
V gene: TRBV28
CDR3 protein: CASTSSGGATNEQFF

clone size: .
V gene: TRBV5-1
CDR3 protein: CASSLAGNTGNTIYF

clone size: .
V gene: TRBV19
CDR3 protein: CASTQGNNQPQHF

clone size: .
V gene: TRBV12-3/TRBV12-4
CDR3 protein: CASTKQGGAEAFF

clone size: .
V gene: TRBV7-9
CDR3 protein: CASSPGLAGIPEQYF

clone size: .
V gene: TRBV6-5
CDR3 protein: CASSLQGTQTQYF

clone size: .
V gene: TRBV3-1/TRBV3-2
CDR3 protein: CASSQGTSGSAYNEQFF

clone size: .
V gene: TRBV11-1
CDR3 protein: CASSLDYTGIGYEQYF

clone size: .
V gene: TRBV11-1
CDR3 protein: CASSLLDSPYYNEQFF

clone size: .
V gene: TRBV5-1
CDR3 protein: CASSLAGGANTGELFF

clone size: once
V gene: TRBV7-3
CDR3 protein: CASSPKQGVTEAFF

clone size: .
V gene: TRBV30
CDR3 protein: CAWSVPDRDGGETQYF

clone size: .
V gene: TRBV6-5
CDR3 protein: CASSGLARYEQYF

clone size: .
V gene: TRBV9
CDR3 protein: CASSVSGQNEKLFF

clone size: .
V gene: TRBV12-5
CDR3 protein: CASLAGTYEQYF

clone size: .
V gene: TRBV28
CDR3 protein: CASSPDRGALNYGYTF

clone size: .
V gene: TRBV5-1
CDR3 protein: CASSLPGETSASNEQFF

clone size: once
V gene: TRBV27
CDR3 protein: CASSLTWREGYYEQYF

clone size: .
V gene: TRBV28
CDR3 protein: CASSFELAGSQQFF

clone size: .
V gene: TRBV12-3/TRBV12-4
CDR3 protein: CASRRTENYGYTF

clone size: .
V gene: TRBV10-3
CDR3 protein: CAIRADRGLRTEAFF